The rows below give T cell receptor beta chains drawn from one sample of a study of blood T cell repertoires in COVID-19. Assay: immunoSEQ multiplex PCR; the TCRdb copy retains only in-frame clones and omits some. The sample consists of fewer than 80,000 clones, 80% to 95% of them appearing once. Sequenced: peripheral blood. The receptors shown here come from a human donor in a cohort sampled during active COVID-19. The CDR3 runs from the conserved cysteine through the conserved F or W. The order of the fields is D gene, V gene, J gene, clone size, CDR3 protein, CDR3 DNA. A D gene is named only where the DNA matches it firmly. For some rows the clone size is stated as once, few or many, or as a class when expanded; others skip it.

>NA|TRBV5-1|TRBJ1-4|NA
CASSPDMTATNEKLFF
TGCGCCAGCAGCCCGGACATGACCGCAACTAATGAAAAACTGTTTTTT
>NA|TRBV5-1|TRBJ2-1|NA
CASSLEGSGVSYNEQFF
TGCGCCAGCAGCTTGGAGGGTAGCGGTGTCTCCTACAATGAGCAGTTCTTC
>NA|TRBV28|TRBJ2-2|NA
CASLHGDSRTGELFF
TGTGCCAGCCTCCACGGGGACTCCCGCACCGGGGAGCTGTTTTTT
>NA|TRBV19|TRBJ1-1|NA
CASNWGPYTTGAFF
TGTGCCAGTAATTGGGGGCCATACACTACCGGGGCTTTCTTT
>TRBD1|TRBV2|TRBJ2-3|NA
CATRDRGKDTQYF
TGTGCCACCCGGGACAGGGGAAAGGATACGCAGTATTTT
>TRBD1|TRBV27|TRBJ1-2|NA
CASSPGQGTYYGYTF
TGTGCCAGCAGCCCAGGACAGGGGACCTACTATGGCTACACCTTC
>TRBD1|TRBV4-2|TRBJ1-2|NA
CASSQDIVGTGTVYGYTF
TGTGCCAGCAGCCAAGATATTGTCGGGACAGGCACCGTCTATGGCTACACCTTC
>TRBD2|TRBV6-5|TRBJ2-5|once
CASSYATSGGQETQYF
TGTGCCAGCAGTTACGCGACTAGCGGGGGACAAGAGACCCAGTACTTC
>TRBD1|TRBV4-1|TRBJ1-2|NA
CASSPDRGRSYGYTF
TGCGCCAGCAGTCCCGACAGGGGGCGATCCTATGGCTACACCTTC
>TRBD1|TRBV5-4|TRBJ2-7|NA
CASSRTRDREGNYEQYF
TGTGCCAGCAGCAGGACCCGGGACAGGGAAGGGAACTACGAGCAGTACTTC
>NA|TRBV7-6|TRBJ2-1|few
CASSPTGVYNEQFF
TGTGCCAGCAGCCCGACCGGGGTCTACAATGAGCAGTTCTTC
>NA|TRBV30|TRBJ2-7|NA
CAWSVSSPDYEQYF
TGTGCCTGGAGTGTATCGTCCCCAGACTACGAGCAGTACTTC
>NA|TRBV18|TRBJ2-1|NA
CASSPPPGHILNEQFF
TGTGCCAGCTCACCACCCCCGGGACATATTTTGAATGAGCAGTTCTTC
>NA|TRBV18|TRBJ1-4|NA
CASSTGATNEKLFF
TGTGCCAGCTCGACGGGGGCAACTAATGAAAAACTGTTTTTT
>TRBD1|TRBV7-3|TRBJ2-3|NA
CASSLTGTYPDTQYF
TGTGCCAGCAGTTTGACAGGGACCTACCCAGATACGCAGTATTTT
>NA|TRBV27|TRBJ1-6|NA
CASSGGFRVSPLHF
TGTGCCAGCAGTGGGGGGTTCAGGGTTTCACCCCTCCACTTT
>TRBD2|TRBV18|TRBJ2-7|NA
CASSQKLAGISYEQYF
TGTGCCAGCTCCCAAAAGCTAGCGGGAATCTCCTACGAGCAGTACTTC
>NA|TRBV5-5|TRBJ1-1|once
CASSFGGIMNTEAFF
TGTGCCAGCAGCTTCGGGGGTATCATGAACACTGAAGCTTTCTTT
>TRBD1|TRBV5-1|TRBJ2-7|NA
CASSLTGGRGEQYF
TGCGCCAGTTCCCTGACAGGGGGGAGGGGCGAGCAGTACTTC
>NA|TRBV30|TRBJ1-1|NA
CAWEDSEAFF
TGTGCCTGGGAAGACTCTGAAGCTTTCTTT
>NA|TRBV20-1|TRBJ2-1|NA
CSASKGHLGNEQFF
TGCAGTGCCAGTAAGGGGCACTTGGGGAATGAGCAGTTCTTC
>TRBD2|TRBV7-2|TRBJ2-3|NA
CASSPYFLAGADTQYF
TGTGCCAGCAGCCCCTACTTCCTAGCGGGAGCAGATACGCAGTATTTT
>NA|TRBV5-6|TRBJ1-2|NA
CASSLSSYGYTF
TGTGCCAGCAGCTTAAGTAGCTATGGCTACACCTTC
>TRBD2|TRBV5-1|TRBJ2-5|NA
CASSKKRGRQETQYF
TGCGCCAGCAGCAAAAAGCGGGGGAGACAAGAGACCCAGTACTTC
>NA|TRBV5-1|TRBJ2-3|NA
CASSLDVEDTQYF
TGCGCCAGCAGCTTGGATGTAGAAGATACGCAGTATTTT
>TRBD1|TRBV9|TRBJ1-6|once
CASSAGQGGSYNSPLHF
TGTGCCAGCAGCGCGGGACAGGGGGGCTCCTATAATTCACCCCTCCACTTT
>NA|TRBV19|TRBJ2-7|NA
CASSIQSTYEQYF
TGTGCCAGTAGTATACAGTCCACCTACGAGCAGTACTTC
>TRBD1|TRBV7-9|TRBJ2-7|NA
CASRSWDRGNEQYF
TGTGCCAGCAGATCTTGGGACAGGGGAAACGAGCAGTACTTC
>NA|TRBV15|TRBJ2-3|NA
CATSRRLDTDTQYF
TGTGCCACCAGCCGAAGACTGGACACAGATACGCAGTATTTT
>NA|TRBV7-9|TRBJ2-5|NA
CASSYNRETQYF
TGTGCCAGCAGCTACAACAGGGAGACCCAGTACTTC
>TRBD2|TRBV7-9|TRBJ2-5|NA
CASSPLRLAGTNRETQYF
TGTGCCAGCAGCCCCCTAAGACTAGCGGGTACAAATAGAGAGACCCAGTACTTC
>NA|TRBV11-2|TRBJ2-5|NA
CASSLQRYDGVGLETQYF
TGTGCCAGCAGCTTGCAGCGGTACGACGGGGTCGGTTTGGAGACCCAGTACTTC
>TRBD2|TRBV4-3|TRBJ2-2|NA
CASSQNPGLVTGELFF
TGCGCCAGCAGCCAAAACCCGGGACTAGTCACCGGGGAGCTGTTTTTT
>NA|TRBV28|TRBJ2-3|NA
CASSLIPGADTQYF
TGTGCCAGCAGTTTAATCCCGGGGGCAGATACGCAGTATTTT
>TRBD1|TRBV27|TRBJ1-6|NA
CASRGTGVSPLHF
TGTGCCAGCAGGGGGACAGGAGTTTCACCCCTCCACTTT
>TRBD1|TRBV6-1|TRBJ2-7|NA
CASSEQQGSGYEQYF
TGTGCCAGCAGTGAGCAACAGGGGTCGGGGTACGAGCAGTACTTC
>NA|TRBV3-1/TRBV3-2|TRBJ1-1|NA
CASSQGGAGAKAFF
TGTGCCAGCAGCCAAGGGGGGGCGGGAGCGAAAGCTTTCTTT
>NA|TRBV6-5|TRBJ1-1|NA
CASKWEGWEDTEAFF
TGTGCCAGCAAGTGGGAGGGATGGGAAGACACTGAAGCTTTCTTT
>NA|TRBV3-1/TRBV3-2|TRBJ2-7|NA
CAARASSDEQYF
TGTGCCGCCCGAGCGTCCTCGGACGAGCAGTACTTC
>TRBD2|TRBV10-3|TRBJ2-5|NA
CAISLAGGPRLYF
TGTGCCATCAGCCTAGCGGGGGGACCCAGGCTGTACTTC
>NA|TRBV7-6|TRBJ1-1|NA
CASSRVGRGDTEAFF
TGTGCCAGCAGCCGGGTGGGGCGCGGGGACACTGAAGCTTTCTTT
>TRBD1|TRBV2|TRBJ2-2|NA
CASSETGANTGELFF
TGTGCCAGCAGTGAGACAGGGGCGAACACCGGGGAGCTGTTTTTT
>NA|TRBV7-9|TRBJ1-4|NA
CASSLQWDGEGGEKLFF
TGTGCCAGCAGCTTACAATGGGACGGGGAAGGGGGTGAAAAACTGTTTTTT
>NA|TRBV27|TRBJ2-7|NA
CASSLRTARREQYF
TGTGCCAGCAGTTTGAGGACAGCCCGGAGGGAGCAGTACTTC
>NA|TRBV16|TRBJ1-1|NA
CASSQSTGNTEAFF
TGTGCCAGCAGCCAATCGACAGGGAACACTGAAGCTTTCTTT
>TRBD2|TRBV7-8|TRBJ2-1|NA
CASSFRLAGYTYNEQFF
TGTGCCAGCAGCTTTCGACTAGCGGGATATACCTACAATGAGCAGTTCTTC
>NA|TRBV10-3|TRBJ1-2|NA
CAINDRANYGYTF
TGTGCCATCAACGACAGAGCTAACTATGGCTACACCTTC
>TRBD2|TRBV27|TRBJ2-7|few
CASTETSGRSEGAYEQYF
TGTGCCAGCACCGAGACTAGCGGGAGAAGCGAGGGCGCCTACGAGCAGTACTTC
>NA|TRBV21-1|TRBJ2-3|NA
CASSKAWEHGTDTQYF
TGTGCCAGCAGCAAAGCATGGGAGCACGGCACAGATACGCAGTATTTT
>TRBD2|TRBV27|TRBJ2-1|NA
CASSTRLAGGYNEQFF
TGTGCCAGCAGTACCAGACTAGCGGGAGGATACAATGAGCAGTTCTTC
>TRBD2|TRBV3-1/TRBV3-2|TRBJ2-7|NA
CASSYPGTSGGVYEQYF
TGTGCCAGCAGCTACCCCGGGACTAGCGGGGGGGTCTACGAGCAGTACTTC
>TRBD1|TRBV11-2|TRBJ1-6|NA
CASSLEGQGRSPLHF
TGTGCCAGCAGCTTAGAAGGACAGGGGCGTTCACCCCTCCACTTT
>TRBD1|TRBV7-3|TRBJ2-2|NA
CASSFLGTENTGELFF
TGTGCCAGCAGCTTTCTTGGGACAGAGAACACCGGGGAGCTGTTTTTT
>NA|TRBV7-2|TRBJ1-5|once
CASSSGVQPQHF
TGTGCCAGCAGCTCCGGGGTTCAGCCCCAGCATTTT
>TRBD1|TRBV27|TRBJ1-1|large
CASSLTGTGGTEAFF
TGTGCCAGCAGTCTCACCGGGACAGGGGGCACTGAAGCTTTCTTT